This T cell receptor beta chain emerged from a study of blood T cells in healthy people across ages. Per sample, at least 6 micrograms of total RNA were extracted. Germline V CDR1 and CDR2: DFQATT, SNEGSKA (reference sequence). V was trimmed by 4 bases and J by 1 base, leaving 8 bases between them. CDR3 length: 12 residues. A sample-barcoded 5' primer and a J-beta primer mix were used in a second PCR of roughly 6 to 11 cycles. TCRdb redid the calling of the 5' RACE reads with MiXCR, one entry per CDR3 protein. The top ten hold over 2.5% of the sample, which has around 780,000 distinct CDR3 sequences, under 30% seen once. This clonotype came up a few times. These same data were also listed under a study on T cells of mothers and their children. Turning to that study: Unrelated pairs and related pairs have their TCR recombination output shaped similarly by thymic selection.

Sequencing input: blood. The receptor comes from a boy aged 5 to 17 in good health. The chain carries TRBV20-1 and TRBJ2-7, with a possible D match to TRBD1 (6 bases). The CDR3 region is CSATRGSYEQYF. The DNA for the CDR3 is TGCAGTGCTACAAGGGGGTCCTACGAGCAGTACTTC.